The entry that follows covers one TCR beta chain sequence. The data originate from a study of blood T cell repertoires in COVID-19. Study overall: Acute and convalescent COVID-19 samples came from the United States, Italy and Spain.

Seattle's cohort entered during active infection and was followed longitudinally. V lost 6 bases and J 2 bases, leaving 24 bases between the germline ends. Germline CDR1 and CDR2: SNHLY and FYNNEI. This CDR3 region has 18 residues. Authors' analysis steps: Reference gene primer amplification gave estimated nucleated cell counts. Profiled with immunoSEQ multiplex PCR; TCRdb holds only in-frame clones, not every one. V and J calls and clone size are those listed in that table; D and trimming were worked out from the DNA. Found here are approximately 170,000 clones, about 85% of them singletons; the top ten hold approximately 8.1%.

V and J are TRBV2 and TRBJ2-3; D might be TRBD1 (6 bases). The origin of this receptor is a woman older than 75 with COVID-19, enrolled during active disease. The sample was peripheral blood. The CDR3 loop is CASSTQGTTGTTTDTQYF. The CDR3 nucleotides are TGTGCCAGCAGCACCCAAGGGACCACCGGGACAACCACAGATACGCAGTATTTT.